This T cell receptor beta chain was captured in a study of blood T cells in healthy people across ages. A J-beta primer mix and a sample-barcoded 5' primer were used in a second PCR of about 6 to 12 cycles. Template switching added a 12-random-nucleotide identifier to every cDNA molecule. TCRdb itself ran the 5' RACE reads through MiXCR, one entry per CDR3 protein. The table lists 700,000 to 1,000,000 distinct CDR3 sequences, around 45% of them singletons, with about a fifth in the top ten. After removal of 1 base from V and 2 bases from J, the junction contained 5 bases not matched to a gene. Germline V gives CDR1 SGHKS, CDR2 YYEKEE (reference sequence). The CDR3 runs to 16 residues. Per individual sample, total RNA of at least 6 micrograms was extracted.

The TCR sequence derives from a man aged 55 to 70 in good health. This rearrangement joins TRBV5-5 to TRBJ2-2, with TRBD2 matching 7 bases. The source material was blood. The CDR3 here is CASSLYSSGNTGELFF. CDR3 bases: TGTGCCAGCAGCTTGTATTCTAGCGGCAACACCGGGGAGCTGTTTTTT.